The following is a TCR beta chain sequence with its context. Profiled with immunoSEQ multiplex PCR; TCRdb holds only in-frame clones, not every one. The sample yields roughly 63,000 clones, about 85% seen once. This record comes from a study of identifying expanded T cells in peripheral blood. Germline V CDR1 and CDR2: SQVTM, ANQGSEA. The CDR3 runs 16 residues. V shed 7 bases and J shed 0 bases, with 21 bases lying between them. The chain employs TRBV29-1 and TRBJ2-5, with D perhaps TRBD1 or TRBD2 (5 bases each). The source material was blood. The clonotype originates from a person between 18 and 70 years old in good health. DNA for the CDR3: TGCAGCGCCGGGACCAGCGGACATGATAACCAAGAGACCCAGTACTTC. Amino acid sequence: CSAGTSGHDNQETQYF.